These T cell receptor beta chains were read from a single sample in a study of blood T cell repertoires in COVID-19. Method: immunoSEQ multiplex PCR; TCRdb's copy keeps in-frame clones and lacks some. The table shows about 220,000 clones, with less than 90% occurring only once. The material sequenced was peripheral blood. The receptor source for this set is a man aged 25-45 years with active or convalescent COVID-19. Both conserved end residues are part of each CDR3. D genes are given only for firm matches. The size of a clone is reported for some rows only, either as once, few or many, or as a class for expanded clones.

D	size	V	J	length	DNA	CDR3
.	.	TRBV28	TRBJ1-2	15	TGTGCCAGCAGTCCGGGGGTGGGCGGTTTCTATGGCTACACCTTC	CASSPGVGGFYGYTF
.	.	TRBV19	TRBJ1-2	14	TGTGCCAGTACCTTCGGGGGATCTAACTATGGCTACACCTTC	CASTFGGSNYGYTF
TRBD1	.	TRBV27	TRBJ2-5	13	TGTGCCAGCAGACGGACAGGCCAAGAGACCCAGTACTTC	CASRRTGQETQYF
TRBD1	.	TRBV19	TRBJ1-1	15	TGTGCCAGTAGTTTTACAGGGGGCGGTTCCACTGAAGCTTTCTTT	CASSFTGGGSTEAFF
TRBD2	.	TRBV10-2	TRBJ2-3	14	TGCGCCAGCAGTGTGGCGGGAGTGACAGATACGCAGTATTTT	CASSVAGVTDTQYF
.	.	TRBV9	TRBJ2-2	14	TGTGCCAGCAGCGTAGTACAGAACACCGGGGAGCTGTTTTTT	CASSVVQNTGELFF
.	.	TRBV7-8	TRBJ1-2	13	TGTGCCAGCAGCCGCCGGGACTATTATGGCTACACCTTC	CASSRRDYYGYTF
.	once	TRBV7-9	TRBJ2-7	15	TGTGCCAGCAGCACGCCGACAGTTTATACCTACGAGCAGTACTTC	CASSTPTVYTYEQYF
TRBD1	.	TRBV24-1	TRBJ2-3	15	TGTGCCACCAGTGATGGGGGGACAGGGGTTCATACGCAGTATTTT	CATSDGGTGVHTQYF
.	once	TRBV14	TRBJ1-1	14	TGTGCCAGCAGCCCATCGGACAGGAACACTGAAGCTTTCTTT	CASSPSDRNTEAFF
.	.	TRBV4-1	TRBJ2-3	15	TGCGCCAGCAGCCGCGGCTTCCTGGAGACAGATACGCAGTATTTT	CASSRGFLETDTQYF
TRBD1	.	TRBV23-1	TRBJ2-1	14	TGCGCCAGCAGTCCCACCGGGACAGGGGTTGAGCAGTTCTTC	CASSPTGTGVEQFF
.	.	TRBV7-9	TRBJ2-1	16	TGTGCCAGCAGCCCGGAAGACAGTGCCCGATACAATGAGCAGTTCTTC	CASSPEDSARYNEQFF
.	.	TRBV6-5	TRBJ1-2	14	TGTGCCAGCAGCCCACAGGGTCGAAACTATGGCTACACCTTC	CASSPQGRNYGYTF
TRBD1	.	TRBV10-3	TRBJ2-3	14	TGTGCCACCCGGCTGGACAGGAGCACAGATACGCAGTATTTT	CATRLDRSTDTQYF
TRBD1	.	TRBV6-2/TRBV6-3	TRBJ1-5	14	TGTGCCAGCAGTACCCAGGGGGCCAGCCAGCCCCAGCATTTT	CASSTQGASQPQHF
TRBD2	few	TRBV5-1	TRBJ2-3	15	TGCGCCAGCAGACGGGGACTAGATGTCCCAGATACGCAGTATTTT	CASRRGLDVPDTQYF
.	.	TRBV5-1	TRBJ2-1	14	TGCGCCAGTCAACCACAGGGAGCCTACAATGAGCAGTTCTTC	CASQPQGAYNEQFF
.	.	TRBV5-5	TRBJ2-2	15	TGTGCCAGCAGCTTAGGGGGGGGGCGGACCGGGGAGCTGTTTTTT	CASSLGGGRTGELFF
.	.	TRBV12-3/TRBV12-4	TRBJ2-3	13	TGTGCCAGCAGTTTAATATCTGAGGATACGCAGTATTTT	CASSLISEDTQYF
TRBD1	.	TRBV20-1	TRBJ2-7	11	TGCAGTGCTGACAGGGGGCGAAACCGGTACTTC	CSADRGRNRYF
.	.	TRBV18	TRBJ2-7	13	TGTGCCAGCTCACCACCAGGGGACTACGAGCAGTACTTC	CASSPPGDYEQYF
TRBD1	.	TRBV24-1	TRBJ2-2	12	TGTGCCACAAGACAGGGGACCGGGGAGCTGTTTTTT	CATRQGTGELFF
.	.	TRBV12-5	TRBJ2-7	16	TGTGCTAGTGGTTTGGTACTGTCGCCAGGGGATTACGAGCAGTACTTC	CASGLVLSPGDYEQYF
.	.	TRBV19	TRBJ2-5	12	TGTGCCACCCGCGGCTACGGGGAGACCCAGTACTTC	CATRGYGETQYF
TRBD1	few	TRBV28	TRBJ1-1	12	TGTGCCAGCAGTCTCCAGGGGGCGGGAGCTTTCTTT	CASSLQGAGAFF
.	.	TRBV6-5	TRBJ2-4	16	TGTGCCAGCAGTTACTCGACGGCGGAAGCCAAAAACATTCAGTACTTC	CASSYSTAEAKNIQYF
.	.	TRBV7-2	TRBJ2-3	13	TGTGCCAGCAGCTTACAGGGATCAGATACGCAGTATTTT	CASSLQGSDTQYF
TRBD2	.	TRBV9	TRBJ2-5	14	TGTGCCTGCCCGTTTGTGGGGGGGCAAGAGACCCAGTACTTC	CACPFVGGQETQYF
TRBD2	.	TRBV5-1	TRBJ2-3	16	TGCGCCAGCAGCTTGGGTAGCAGCGGGGGGGTTGGTACGCAGTATTTT	CASSLGSSGGVGTQYF
.	once	TRBV4-1	TRBJ2-7	19	TGCGCCAGCAGCCACAAACTCCGGGACAAGGAACGAAGCGCCTACGAGCAGTACTTC	CASSHKLRDKERSAYEQYF
.	.	TRBV27	TRBJ1-1	13	TGTGCCAGCAGTGTGCGGGGGGGTGATGAAGCTTTCTTT	CASSVRGGDEAFF
TRBD1	few	TRBV11-2	TRBJ1-5	13	TGTGCCAGCAGCTGGGACAGGGATCAGCCCCAGCATTTT	CASSWDRDQPQHF
.	.	TRBV28	TRBJ1-2	17	TGTGCCAGCAGTTCCTTCGGCAGGGGAAGGGCTAACTATGGCTACACCTTC	CASSSFGRGRANYGYTF
.	.	TRBV6-5	TRBJ2-3	15	TGTGCCAGCGGCTTGGAATTTAGGAACACAGACACGCAGTATTTT	CASGLEFRNTDTQYF
.	.	TRBV11-3	TRBJ1-3	15	TGTGCCAGCAGCCAAACGCGGGGGCCTGGAAACACCATATATTTT	CASSQTRGPGNTIYF
.	.	TRBV19	TRBJ1-2	13	TGTGCCACCCGGGTCGAGTTTAACTATGGCTACACCTTC	CATRVEFNYGYTF